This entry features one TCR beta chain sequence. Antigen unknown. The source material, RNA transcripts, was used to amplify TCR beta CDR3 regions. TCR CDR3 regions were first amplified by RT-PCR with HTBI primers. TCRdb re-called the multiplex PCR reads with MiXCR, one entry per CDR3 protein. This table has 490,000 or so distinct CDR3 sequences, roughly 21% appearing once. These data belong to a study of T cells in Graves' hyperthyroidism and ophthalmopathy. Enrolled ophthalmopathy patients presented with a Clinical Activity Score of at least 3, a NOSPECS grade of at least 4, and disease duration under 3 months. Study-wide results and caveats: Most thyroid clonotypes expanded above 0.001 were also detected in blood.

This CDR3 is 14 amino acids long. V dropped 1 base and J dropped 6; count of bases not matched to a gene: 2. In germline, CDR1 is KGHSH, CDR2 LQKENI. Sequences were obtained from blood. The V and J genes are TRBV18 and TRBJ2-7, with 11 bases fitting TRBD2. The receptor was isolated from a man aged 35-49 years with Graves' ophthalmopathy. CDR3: CASSPRLAGGEQYF. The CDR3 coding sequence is TGTGCCAGCTCACCACGCCTAGCGGGAGGCGAGCAGTACTTC.